These 13 T cell receptor beta chains came from one sample sequenced in a study of control samples from healthy donors and cancer patients. Measured with immunoSEQ multiplex PCR; TCRdb has only the in-frame clones, and not every one. The table lists 70,000 to 95,000 clones, 91% of them singletons. The source material was blood. All receptors come from a woman aged 30 to 39 in good health.

This chain connects TRBV10-2 to TRBJ2-1, with 14 positions matching TRBD2. From germline, CDR1 is WSHSY and CDR2 SAAADI. The CDR3 contains 14 residues. V gave up 6 bases and J gave up 9 bases; unmatched junction bases: 4. The CDR3 bases are TGCGCCAGCAGGATTGGGACTAGCGGGAGTGAGCAGTTCTTC. Translation: CASRIGTSGSEQFF.

The V and J genes are TRBV5-4 and TRBJ1-2, with 9 bases identical to TRBD1. CDR1 SGHNT and CDR2 YYREEE come from the germline V gene (reference sequence). The CDR3 loop spans 19 amino acids. With 0 bases clipped from V and 7 bases from J, the junction kept 19 bases outside the gene matches. The CDR3 DNA reads as TGTGCCAGCAGCTTGGGCGAGGGTTTTGTGGGGACAGGGATTCGTGGCTACACCTTC. It translates to CASSLGEGFVGTGIRGYTF.

V usage is TRBV30 and J usage is TRBJ2-1, with TRBD2 as a possible D gene (7 bases). Trimming took off 2 bases at V and 8 bases at J, with 22 bases between the two ends. CDR3 size: 16 residues. CDR1 is GTSNPN, CDR2 SVGIG, per germline (reference sequence). In DNA form, the CDR3 reads TGTGCCTGGAGTAATGCTGGCGGGGGCCCCGGCTATGAGCAGTTCTTC. Amino acid sequence: CAWSNAGGGPGYEQFF. Variable domain in full (rest from reference TRBV30 and TRBJ2-1): SQTIHQWPATLVQPVGSPLSLECTVEGTSNPNLYWYRQAAGRGLQLLFYSVGIGQISSEVPQNLSASRPQDRQFILSSKKLLLSDSGFYLCAWSNAGGGPGYEQFFGPGTRLTVL.

The chain recombines TRBV12-1 with TRBJ2-5; the D call TRBD2 from the table was never checked on the DNA. TRBV12-1 is listed as a pseudogene. CDR3 size: 16 residues. This chain's CDR3 is CASSSRRGGAKETQYF. The CDR3 DNA follows: TGTGCCAGCAGCTCCCGAAGGGGGGGGGCAAAAGAGACCCAGTACTTC.

V and J are TRBV5-1 and TRBJ2-7, with D perhaps matching TRBD2 (5 bases). Germline-derived CDR1 and CDR2 are SGHRS and YFSETQ. The length of the CDR3 is 14 residues. V shed 3 bases and J shed 0 bases, with 10 bases lying between them. The CDR3 loop is CASSSLRDSYEQYF. CDR3 DNA sequence: TGCGCCAGCAGCTCGCTGAGGGACTCCTACGAGCAGTACTTC.

The genes are TRBV2 and TRBJ1-5; D gene ambiguous. The ends were cut back, 2 bases at V and 0 bases at J, with 5 bases in the middle. Germline CDR1 SNHLY, CDR2 FYNNEI. This CDR3 has 14 amino acids. The CDR3 here is CASSESYSNQPQHF. CDR3 DNA: TGTGCCAGCAGTGAAAGTTATAGCAATCAGCCCCAGCATTTT. Together with reference TRBV2 and TRBJ1-5, the CDR3 gives the full variable domain: EPEVTQTPSHQVTQMGQEVILRCVPISNHLYFYWYRQILGQKVEFLVSFYNNEISEKSEIFDDQFSVERPDGSNFTLKIRSTKLEDSAMYFCASSESYSNQPQHFGDGTRLSIL.

Here the CDR3 DNA reads TGTGCCAGCTCACCTAGAATCCAGGGGGCCTCTAACTATGGCTACACCTTC. Translation: CASSPRIQGASNYGYTF. The chain links TRBV18 to TRBJ1-2; the match to TRBD1 covers 8 bases. Germline trimming cut 3 bases from V and 0 bases from J; bases unmatched to any gene: 9. CDR1 and CDR2 (germline): KGHSH, LQKENI. This CDR3 region has 17 residues.

The chain employs TRBV6-6 and TRBJ1-2; TRBD1 matches at 12 bases. Unmatched junction bases numbered 6, after V lost 2 bases and J lost 8 bases. This CDR3 has 15 amino acids. Germline V lookup: CDR1 MNHNY, CDR2 SVGAGI (reference sequence). The CDR3 DNA reads as TGTGCCAGCAGTTACGCCGGGACAGGGGGCATAGGCTACACCTTC. Amino acid sequence: CASSYAGTGGIGYTF.

V and J are TRBV11-3 and TRBJ2-1; D is perhaps TRBD1 (6 bases). The CDR3 is made up of 15 amino acids. Germline values: CDR1 SGHNT, CDR2 YENEEA. Between the trimmed V and J ends, which lost 0 bases and 7 bases, there was a span of 13 bases. CDR3 region: CASSLDRGIWNEQFF. Written as DNA, the CDR3 is TGTGCCAGCAGCTTAGACAGGGGAATATGGAATGAGCAGTTCTTC.

The chain recombines TRBV5-6 with TRBJ1-1; 7 bases align to TRBD1. The germline CDR1 and CDR2 sequences are SGHDT and YYEEEE. The CDR3 runs to 16 residues. V shed 0 bases, J shed 1 base, and the junction held 6 bases outside the gene matches. CDR3 nucleotides: TGTGCCAGCAGCTTGGCGGTAGGGGGCAAGAACACTGAAGCTTTCTTT. Residues: CASSLAVGGKNTEAFF.

Notes on this clone: The same CDR3 also results from other DNA sequences found in this sample. The chain is built from TRBV5-1 and TRBJ1-1, with a tentative D call TRBD1 (5 bases). The CDR3 is 14 residues long. Trimming removed 2 bases from V and 1 base from J, with 9 bases in between. Looked up from germline, CDR1 is SGHRS and CDR2 is YFSETQ. The CDR3, as DNA: TGCGCCAGCAGCTTAGGACAAAGGAACACTGAAGCTTTCTTT. It yields the protein CASSLGQRNTEAFF.

This chain links TRBV6-2 or TRBV6-3 with TRBJ1-1, with a weak D call TRBD1 (6 bases). Germline V CDR1 and CDR2: MNHEY, SVGEGT. This CDR3 has 14 amino acids. Trimming took off 2 bases at V and 0 bases at J, with 7 bases between the two ends. CDR3 residues: CASSYGQLNTEAFF. The CDR3 DNA follows: TGTGCCAGCAGTTACGGACAGTTGAACACTGAAGCTTTCTTT.

The rearrangement uses TRBV4-1 and TRBJ1-6, with no clear D. This CDR3 is 13 amino acids long. Germline assignment: CDR1 MGHRA and CDR2 YSYEKL. V lost 0 bases and J 11 bases, leaving 8 bases between the germline ends. The CDR3 is CASSQDGLPPLHF. In DNA, the CDR3 is TGCGCCAGCAGCCAAGATGGGCTGCCACCCCTCCACTTT.